This T cell receptor beta chain derives from a study of T cell responses to AZD1222 COVID-19 vaccine. Study background: Recipients boosted at about 4 weeks or about 12 weeks are pooled.

Using immunoSEQ multiplex PCR, the repertoire was profiled, and TCRdb retains in-frame clones only, with some absent. The table lists about 130,000 clones, approximately 91% of them singletons. Trimming cost V 9 bases and J 9 bases, with 24 bases left between them. The CDR3 is 15 residues long. CDR1 is SEHNR, CDR2 FQNEAQ, per germline (reference sequence). General study findings and limits: No day 14 peak samples; only post-peak repertoires were characterized. Spike-specific TCR breadth and depth grew following two AZD1222 doses. Donors were largely white British and mainly female; clonal diversity was possibly underestimated.

In the case of this clone: Its specificity is not known.

The receptor comes from an adult in good health. This rearrangement joins TRBV7-9 to TRBJ1-5; possibly TRBD1 for D (5 bases). The sample was peripheral blood, taken on day 0 of AZD1222 vaccination. The CDR3 sequence: CASPPDGVAGGPQHF. CDR3 bases: TGTGCCAGTCCTCCCGACGGGGTAGCTGGGGGGCCCCAGCATTTT.